This entry lists 3 T cell receptor beta chains sequenced from one sample in a study of T cells in Graves' hyperthyroidism and ophthalmopathy. There were TCR beta CDR3 regions amplified from RNA transcripts. The HTBI primer set served for first-round RT-PCR of the TCR CDR3. TCRdb re-analysed the multiplex PCR reads in MiXCR, keeping a single row per CDR3 protein. The sample contains around 99,000 distinct CDR3 sequences, roughly 15% of which appear only once. The sequenced material came from blood. All receptors derive from a woman in her fifties or sixties with Graves' hyperthyroidism.

This clonotype was seen ten or more times. The CDR3 DNA sequence: TGTGCCAGCAGCTCGGGAGCTGGGAAGACTCGAGGGGGGGAGCTGTTTTTT. Translating gives CASSSGAGKTRGGELFF. The chain carries TRBV7-2 and TRBJ2-2, with a possible D match to TRBD2 (6 bases). The CDR3 totals 17 residues. Germline values: CDR1 SGHTA, CDR2 FQGNSA. Trimming removed 4 bases at V and 8 bases at J, with 23 bases between.

This clonotype has at least ten counts. The rearrangement joins TRBV20-1 to TRBJ2-5; 9 bases agree with TRBD1. The CDR3 is 15 residues long. J was trimmed by 3 bases and V by 4 bases; bases with no gene match: 9. Germline values: CDR1 DFQATT, CDR2 SNEGSKA (reference sequence). The CDR3 protein is CSANGLQGAEETQYF. For the CDR3, the DNA is TGCAGTGCTAACGGACTACAGGGGGCGGAAGAGACCCAGTACTTC.

This clonotype was seen many times. The gene calls are TRBV9 and TRBJ1-1; D uncertain. V lost 4 bases and J 1 base, leaving 8 bases between the germline ends. The CDR3 is 13 residues long. Germline CDR1 reads SGDLS; CDR2 reads YYNGEE. CDR3 sequence reads: CASSPMRNTEAFF. As DNA, the CDR3 is TGTGCCAGCAGCCCAATGCGGAACACTGAAGCTTTCTTT.